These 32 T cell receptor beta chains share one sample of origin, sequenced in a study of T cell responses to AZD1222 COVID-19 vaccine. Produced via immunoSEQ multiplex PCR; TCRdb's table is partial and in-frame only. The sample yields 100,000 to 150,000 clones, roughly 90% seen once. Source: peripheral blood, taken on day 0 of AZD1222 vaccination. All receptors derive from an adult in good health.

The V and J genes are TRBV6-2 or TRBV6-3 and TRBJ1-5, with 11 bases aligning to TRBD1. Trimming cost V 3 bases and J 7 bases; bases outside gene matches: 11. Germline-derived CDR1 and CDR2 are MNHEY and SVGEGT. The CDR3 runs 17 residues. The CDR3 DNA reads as TGTGCCAGCAGTTATAATGGTCGGGACAGGGGGAGGCAGCCCCAGCATTTT. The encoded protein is CASSYNGRDRGRQPQHF.

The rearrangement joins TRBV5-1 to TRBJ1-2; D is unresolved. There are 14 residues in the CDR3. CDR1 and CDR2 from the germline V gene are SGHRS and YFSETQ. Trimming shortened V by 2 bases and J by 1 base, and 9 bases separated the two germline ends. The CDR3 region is CASSLQGNNYGYTF. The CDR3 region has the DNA TGCGCCAGCAGCTTACAAGGGAATAACTATGGCTACACCTTC.

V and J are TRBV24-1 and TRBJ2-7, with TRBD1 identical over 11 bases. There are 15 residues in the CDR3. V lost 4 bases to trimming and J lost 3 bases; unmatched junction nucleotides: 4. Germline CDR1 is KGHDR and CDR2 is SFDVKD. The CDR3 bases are TGTGCCACCAGTGAGTCCGGGACAGGGGGCTACGAGCAGTACTTC. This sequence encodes CATSESGTGGYEQYF.

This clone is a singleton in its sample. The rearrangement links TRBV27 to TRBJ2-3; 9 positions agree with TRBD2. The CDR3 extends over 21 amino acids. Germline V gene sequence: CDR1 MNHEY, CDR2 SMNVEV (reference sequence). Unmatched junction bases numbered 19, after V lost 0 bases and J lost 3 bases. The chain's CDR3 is CASSLSGALAGPLWHTDTQYF. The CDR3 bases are TGTGCCAGCAGTTTATCGGGGGCCCTAGCGGGGCCCCTATGGCATACAGATACGCAGTATTTT.

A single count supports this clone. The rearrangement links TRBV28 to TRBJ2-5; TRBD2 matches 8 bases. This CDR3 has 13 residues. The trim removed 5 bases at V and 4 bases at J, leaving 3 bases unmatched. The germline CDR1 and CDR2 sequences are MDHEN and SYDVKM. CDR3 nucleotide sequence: TGTGCCAGCAGTCCCGCGGGGGGAGAGACCCAGTACTTC. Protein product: CASSPAGGETQYF.

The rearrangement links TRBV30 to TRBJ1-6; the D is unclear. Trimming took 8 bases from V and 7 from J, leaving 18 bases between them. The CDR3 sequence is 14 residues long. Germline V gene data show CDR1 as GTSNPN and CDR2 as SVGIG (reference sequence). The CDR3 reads CARQTGDWNSPLHF. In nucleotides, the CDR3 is TGTGCCAGACAAACCGGCGACTGGAATTCACCCCTCCACTTT.

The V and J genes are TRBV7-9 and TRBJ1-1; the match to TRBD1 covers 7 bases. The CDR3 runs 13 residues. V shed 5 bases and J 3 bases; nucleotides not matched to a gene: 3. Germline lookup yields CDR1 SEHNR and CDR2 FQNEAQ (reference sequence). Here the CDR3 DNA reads TGTGCCAGCAGCACAGGGGCCCACACTGAAGCTTTCTTT. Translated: CASSTGAHTEAFF.

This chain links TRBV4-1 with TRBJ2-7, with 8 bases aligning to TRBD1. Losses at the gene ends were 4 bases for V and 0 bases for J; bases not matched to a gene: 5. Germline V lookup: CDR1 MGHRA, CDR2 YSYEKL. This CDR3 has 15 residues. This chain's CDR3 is CASSPGQGSSYEQYF. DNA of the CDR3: TGCGCCAGCAGCCCCGGACAGGGTAGCTCCTACGAGCAGTACTTC.

CDR3 sequence reads: CASSLIGQMNTEAFF. DNA for the CDR3: TGTGCCAGCAGTTTGATTGGGCAGATGAACACTGAAGCTTTCTTT. The rearrangement links TRBV28 to TRBJ1-1; D uncertain. The CDR3 extends over 15 amino acids. V lost 3 bases and J lost 0, with 11 bases in between. Germline V gene data show CDR1 as MDHEN and CDR2 as SYDVKM.

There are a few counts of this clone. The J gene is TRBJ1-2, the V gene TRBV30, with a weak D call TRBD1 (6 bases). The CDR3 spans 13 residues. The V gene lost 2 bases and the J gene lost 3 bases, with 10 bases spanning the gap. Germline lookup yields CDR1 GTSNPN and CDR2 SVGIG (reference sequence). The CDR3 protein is CAWSRGGDYGYTF. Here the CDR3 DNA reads TGTGCCTGGAGTCGAGGGGGAGACTATGGCTACACCTTC.

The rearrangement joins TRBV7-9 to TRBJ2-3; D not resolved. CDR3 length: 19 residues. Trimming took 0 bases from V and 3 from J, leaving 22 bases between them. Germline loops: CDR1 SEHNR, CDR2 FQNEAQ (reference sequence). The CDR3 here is CASSLATTSMLGWTDTQYF. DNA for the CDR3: TGTGCCAGCAGCTTAGCGACGACCAGTATGTTGGGGTGGACAGATACGCAGTATTTT.

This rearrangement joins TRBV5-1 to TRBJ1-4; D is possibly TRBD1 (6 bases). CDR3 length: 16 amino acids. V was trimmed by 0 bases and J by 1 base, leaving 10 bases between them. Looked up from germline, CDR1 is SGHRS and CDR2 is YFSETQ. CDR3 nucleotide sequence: TGCGCCAGCAGCTTGGGCCCGACAGGAACTAATGAAAAACTGTTTTTT. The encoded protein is CASSLGPTGTNEKLFF.

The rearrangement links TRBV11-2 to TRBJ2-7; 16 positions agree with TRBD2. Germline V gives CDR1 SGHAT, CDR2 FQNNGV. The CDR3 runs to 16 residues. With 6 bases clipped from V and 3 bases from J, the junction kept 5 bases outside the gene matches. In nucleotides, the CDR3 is TGTGCCAGCAGGGGACTAGCGGGAGGGTCGGACTACGAGCAGTACTTC. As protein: CASRGLAGGSDYEQYF.

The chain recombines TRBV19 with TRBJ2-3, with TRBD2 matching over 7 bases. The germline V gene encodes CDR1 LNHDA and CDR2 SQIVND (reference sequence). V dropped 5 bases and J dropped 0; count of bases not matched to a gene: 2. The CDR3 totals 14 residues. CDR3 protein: CASSLAASTDTQYF. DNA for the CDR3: TGTGCCAGTAGTCTAGCGGCTAGCACAGATACGCAGTATTTT.

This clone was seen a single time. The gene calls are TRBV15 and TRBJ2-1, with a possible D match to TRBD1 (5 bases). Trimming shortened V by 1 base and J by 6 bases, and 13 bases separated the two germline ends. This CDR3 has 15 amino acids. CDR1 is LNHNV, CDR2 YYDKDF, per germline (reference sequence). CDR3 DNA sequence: TGTGCCACCAGCAGAGGGCAGGGTGATGGCAATGAGCAGTTCTTC. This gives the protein CATSRGQGDGNEQFF.

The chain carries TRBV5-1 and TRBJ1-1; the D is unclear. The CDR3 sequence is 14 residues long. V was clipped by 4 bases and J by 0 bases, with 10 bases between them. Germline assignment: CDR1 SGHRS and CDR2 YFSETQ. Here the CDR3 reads CASSHDGLNTEAFF. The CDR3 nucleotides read TGCGCCAGCAGCCATGACGGACTGAACACTGAAGCTTTCTTT.

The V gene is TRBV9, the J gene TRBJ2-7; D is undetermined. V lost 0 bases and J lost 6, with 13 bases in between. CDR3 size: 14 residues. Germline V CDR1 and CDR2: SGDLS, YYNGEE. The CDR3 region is CASSVGGQTGEQYF. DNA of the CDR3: TGTGCCAGCAGCGTAGGTGGCCAAACGGGCGAGCAGTACTTC.

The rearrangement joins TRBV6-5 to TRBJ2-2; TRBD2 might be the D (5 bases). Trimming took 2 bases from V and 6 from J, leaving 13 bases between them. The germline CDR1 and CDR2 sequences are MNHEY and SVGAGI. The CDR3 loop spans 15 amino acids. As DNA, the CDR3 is TGTGCCAGCAGTTACAGCCTCTCGGGATCCGGGGAGCTGTTTTTT. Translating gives CASSYSLSGSGELFF.

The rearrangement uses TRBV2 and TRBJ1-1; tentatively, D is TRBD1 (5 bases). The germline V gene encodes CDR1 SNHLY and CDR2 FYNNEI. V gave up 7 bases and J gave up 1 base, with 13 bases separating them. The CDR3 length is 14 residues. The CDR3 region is CASTSGNWNTEAFF. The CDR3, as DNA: TGTGCCAGCACCTCAGGGAATTGGAACACTGAAGCTTTCTTT.

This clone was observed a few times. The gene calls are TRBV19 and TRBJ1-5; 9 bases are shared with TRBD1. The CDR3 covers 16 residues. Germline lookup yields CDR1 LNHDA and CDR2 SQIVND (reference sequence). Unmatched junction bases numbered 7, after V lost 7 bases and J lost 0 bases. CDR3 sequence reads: CASNPQGAISNQPQHF. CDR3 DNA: TGTGCCAGTAACCCACAGGGGGCAATTAGCAATCAGCCCCAGCATTTT. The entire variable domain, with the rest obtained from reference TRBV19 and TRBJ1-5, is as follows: DGGITQSPKYLFRKEGQNVTLSCEQNLNHDAMYWYRQDPGQGLRLIYYSQIVNDFQKGDIAEGYSVSREKKESFPLTVTSAQKNPTAFYLCASNPQGAISNQPQHFGDGTRLSIL.

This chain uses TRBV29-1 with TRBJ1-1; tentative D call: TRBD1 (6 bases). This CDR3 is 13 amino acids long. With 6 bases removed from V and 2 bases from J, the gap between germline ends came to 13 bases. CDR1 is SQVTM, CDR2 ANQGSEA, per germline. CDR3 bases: TGCAGCGTGACGATACAGGGAAACACTGAAGCTTTCTTT. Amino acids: CSVTIQGNTEAFF.

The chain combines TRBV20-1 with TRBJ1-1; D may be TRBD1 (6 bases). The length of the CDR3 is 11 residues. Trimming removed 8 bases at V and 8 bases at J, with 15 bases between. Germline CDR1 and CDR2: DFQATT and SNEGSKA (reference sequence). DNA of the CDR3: TGCAGTTCGAAAACAGGGTTAGAAGCTTTCTTT. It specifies CSSKTGLEAFF.

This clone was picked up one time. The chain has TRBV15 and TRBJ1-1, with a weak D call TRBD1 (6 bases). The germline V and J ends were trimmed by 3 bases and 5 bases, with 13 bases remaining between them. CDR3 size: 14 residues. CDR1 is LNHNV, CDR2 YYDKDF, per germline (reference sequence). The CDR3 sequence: CATSRRGEWTEAFF. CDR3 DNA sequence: TGTGCCACCAGCAGGAGGGGGGAGTGGACTGAAGCTTTCTTT.

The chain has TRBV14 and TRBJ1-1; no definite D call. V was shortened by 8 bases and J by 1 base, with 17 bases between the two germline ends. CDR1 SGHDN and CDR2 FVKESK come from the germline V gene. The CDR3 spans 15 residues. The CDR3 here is CASCRDVGGNTEAFF. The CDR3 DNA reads TGTGCCAGCTGCCGAGATGTAGGAGGGAACACTGAAGCTTTCTTT.

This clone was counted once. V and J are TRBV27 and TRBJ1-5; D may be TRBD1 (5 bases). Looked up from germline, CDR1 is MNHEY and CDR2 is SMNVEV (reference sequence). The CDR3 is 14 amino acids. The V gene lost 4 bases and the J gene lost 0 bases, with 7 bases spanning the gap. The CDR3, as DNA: TGTGCCAGCAGTTCCAGGGATAGCAATCAGCCCCAGCATTTT. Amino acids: CASSSRDSNQPQHF.

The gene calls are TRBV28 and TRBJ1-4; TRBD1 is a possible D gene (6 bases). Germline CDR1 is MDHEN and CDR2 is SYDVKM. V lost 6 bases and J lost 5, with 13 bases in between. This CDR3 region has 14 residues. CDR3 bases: TGTGCCAGCAGGGCCGACAGGTTAAATGAAAAACTGTTTTTT. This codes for CASRADRLNEKLFF.

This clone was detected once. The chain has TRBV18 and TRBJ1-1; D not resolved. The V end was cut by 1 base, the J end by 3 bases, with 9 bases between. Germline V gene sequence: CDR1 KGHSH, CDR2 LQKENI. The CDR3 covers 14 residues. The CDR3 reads CASSPHPDHTEAFF. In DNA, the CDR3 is TGTGCCAGCTCACCACACCCGGACCACACTGAAGCTTTCTTT.

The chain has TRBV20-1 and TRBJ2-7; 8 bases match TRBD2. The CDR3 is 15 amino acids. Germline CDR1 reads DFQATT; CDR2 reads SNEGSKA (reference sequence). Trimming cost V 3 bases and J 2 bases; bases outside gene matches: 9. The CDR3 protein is CSASGAGEGPYEQYF. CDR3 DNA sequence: TGCAGTGCTAGTGGAGCGGGAGAGGGCCCCTACGAGCAGTACTTC.

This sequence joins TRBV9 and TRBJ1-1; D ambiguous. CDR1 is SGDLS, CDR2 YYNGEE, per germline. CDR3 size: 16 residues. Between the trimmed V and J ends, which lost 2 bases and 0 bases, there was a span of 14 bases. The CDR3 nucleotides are TGTGCCAGCAGCGTGATTCACGACGCCCTGAACACTGAAGCTTTCTTT. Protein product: CASSVIHDALNTEAFF.

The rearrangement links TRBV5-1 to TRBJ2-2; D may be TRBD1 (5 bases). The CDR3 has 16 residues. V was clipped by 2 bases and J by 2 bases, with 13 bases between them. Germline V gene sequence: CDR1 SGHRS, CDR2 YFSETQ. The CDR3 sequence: CASSLNSGANTGELFF. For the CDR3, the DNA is TGCGCCAGCAGCTTAAATAGTGGGGCCAACACCGGGGAGCTGTTTTTT.

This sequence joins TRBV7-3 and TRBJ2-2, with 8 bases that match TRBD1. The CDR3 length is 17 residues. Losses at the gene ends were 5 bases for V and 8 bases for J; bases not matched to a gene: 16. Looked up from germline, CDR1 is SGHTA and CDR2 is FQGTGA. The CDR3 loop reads CASSPTPWQGARGELFF. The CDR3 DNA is TGTGCCAGCAGCCCCACCCCTTGGCAGGGGGCAAGGGGGGAGCTGTTTTTT.

The CDR3 region has the DNA TGTGCCAGCAGCCTGAGGGGGGGACGGGACGAGCAGTACTTC. Amino acids: CASSLRGGRDEQYF. The chain has TRBV5-4 and TRBJ2-7; D perhaps matches TRBD2 (7 bases). The V gene's germline CDR1 is SGHNT and CDR2 YYREEE (reference sequence). This CDR3 has 14 amino acids. The V gene lost 4 bases and the J gene lost 5 bases, with 16 bases spanning the gap. Supplemented by reference TRBV5-4 and TRBJ2-7, the full variable domain reads ETGVTQSPTHLIKTRGQQVTLRCSSQSGHNTVSWYQQALGQGPQFIFQYYREEENGRGNFPPRFSGLQFPNYSSELNVNALELDDSALYLCASSLRGGRDEQYFGPGTRLTVT.